Below are 13 T cell receptor beta chains sequenced from a single sample in a study of identical twins. TCRdb reprocessed the 5' RACE reads with MiXCR, giving one entry per CDR3 protein. The table records hundreds of thousands of distinct CDR3 sequences, more than 9% of them present only once. These sequences were also reported in another study, on yellow fever vaccine responses in identical twins.

Sequencing used PBMCs. The receptors derive from a woman between 18 and 30 years old in good health.

This clonotype was seen only a few times. V is TRBV5-1 and J is TRBJ2-5; tentatively, D is TRBD1 (6 bases). Trimming removed 6 bases at V and 5 bases at J, with 11 bases between. Germline CDR1 SGHRS, CDR2 YFSETQ. The CDR3 has 12 residues. The chain's CDR3 is CASNREWETQYF. Written as DNA, the CDR3 is TGCGCCAGCAACAGGGAATGGGAGACCCAGTACTTC.

This clonotype appeared a few times. The V and J genes are TRBV29-1 and TRBJ2-3; D is unresolved. The germline V gene encodes CDR1 SQVTM and CDR2 ANQGSEA. V lost 4 bases and J 0 bases, leaving 8 bases between the germline ends. This CDR3 spans 13 amino acids. This CDR3 reads CSVVGRSTDTQYF. CDR3 sequence (DNA): TGCAGCGTTGTAGGTCGGAGCACAGATACGCAGTATTTT.

The chain carries TRBV4-2 and TRBJ1-5; D may be TRBD1 (5 bases). The V gene lost 1 base and the J gene lost 8 bases, with 15 bases spanning the gap. The CDR3 is made up of 15 amino acids. CDR1 LGHNA and CDR2 YNFKEQ come from the germline V gene. CDR3 sequence reads: CASSQAPRGGEPQHF. CDR3 nucleotides: TGTGCCAGCAGCCAAGCTCCTCGGGGAGGGGAGCCCCAGCATTTT.

The chain employs TRBV7-9 and TRBJ1-5; 10 bases are shared with TRBD1. Germline lookup yields CDR1 SEHNR and CDR2 FQNEAQ (reference sequence). The CDR3 covers 15 residues. V shed 5 bases and J 3 bases; nucleotides not matched to a gene: 4. The CDR3 loop is CASSLGQGVNQPQHF. Written as DNA, the CDR3 is TGTGCCAGCAGCCTAGGACAGGGGGTCAATCAGCCCCAGCATTTT.

This clonotype was found a few times. This chain uses TRBV7-8 with TRBJ2-1, with D perhaps matching TRBD2 (5 bases). The germline gives CDR1 SGHVS, CDR2 FQNEAQ. CDR3 length: 17 residues. Between the trimmed V and J ends, which lost 2 bases and 0 bases, there was a span of 14 bases. The CDR3 region has the DNA TGTGCCAGCAGCTTAAGTCCGGACTCGAGCTCCTACAATGAGCAGTTCTTC. It codes for CASSLSPDSSSYNEQFF.

This clonotype was recorded a few times. V and J are TRBV20-1 and TRBJ2-6; D is possibly TRBD1 (5 bases). V gave up 3 bases and J gave up 0 bases, with 9 bases separating them. Germline V gene sequence: CDR1 DFQATT, CDR2 SNEGSKA (reference sequence). This CDR3 is built from 15 residues. DNA for the CDR3: TGCAGTGCTAGGCCCGGACACTCTGGGGCCAACGTCCTGACTTTC. Amino acids: CSARPGHSGANVLTF.

CDR3 amino acids: CASSPHPDRDTEAFF. CDR3 bases: TGTGCCAGCAGTCCTCACCCTGACAGGGACACTGAAGCTTTCTTT. The gene calls are TRBV25-1 and TRBJ1-1; 7 bases agree with TRBD1. The CDR3 sequence is 15 residues long. With 5 bases clipped from V and 3 bases from J, the junction kept 9 bases outside the gene matches. Germline V lookup: CDR1 MGHDK, CDR2 SYGVNS.

This clonotype appeared a few times. The chain is built from TRBV29-1 and TRBJ1-1; D is undetermined. The germline CDR1 and CDR2 sequences are SQVTM and ANQGSEA. Trimming stripped 6 bases from V and 7 bases from J, with 12 bases between. The CDR3 spans 11 residues. CDR3 in amino acids: CSVPGGVEAFF. Here the CDR3 DNA reads TGCAGCGTGCCCGGTGGGGTTGAAGCTTTCTTT. The full variable domain, with the rest looked up from reference TRBV29-1 and TRBJ1-1, is SAVISQKPSRDICQRGTSLTIQCQVDSQVTMMFWYRQQPGQSLTLIATANQGSEATYESGFVIDKFPISRPNLTFSTLTVSNMSPEDSSIYLCSVPGGVEAFFGQGTRLTVV.

The rearrangement uses TRBV19 and TRBJ2-2; 7 bases map to TRBD1. CDR3 length: 14 residues. Per germline, CDR1 LNHDA and CDR2 SQIVND (reference sequence). V lost 4 bases to trimming and J lost 7 bases; unmatched junction nucleotides: 6. DNA for the CDR3: TGTGCCAGTAGTAAGGCAGGGGGTTTCGGGGAGCTGTTTTTT. It yields the protein CASSKAGGFGELFF.

This sequence joins TRBV20-1 and TRBJ2-2; the D is unclear. V lost 5 bases, J lost 8 bases, and 9 bases lay in between. The CDR3 has 11 amino acids. Germline values: CDR1 DFQATT, CDR2 SNEGSKA (reference sequence). The CDR3 spells CSAPRRGELFF. As DNA, the CDR3 is TGCAGTGCTCCTCGAAGGGGGGAGCTGTTTTTT.

There are a few counts of this clonotype. The chain has TRBV20-1 and TRBJ2-2; 7 bases line up with TRBD1. This CDR3 comprises 19 residues. Germline-derived CDR1 and CDR2 are DFQATT and SNEGSKA (reference sequence). V was clipped by 0 bases and J by 0 bases; unmatched bases: 13. CDR3 coding DNA: TGCAGTGCTAGAGACGCCGGGACAGCCTTAAAATCGAACACCGGGGAGCTGTTTTTT. Its protein is CSARDAGTALKSNTGELFF.

For this clonotype: Its ends do not fully match the called genes, so a read error is possible. V and J are TRBV19 and TRBJ2-2; the D gene is possibly TRBD2 (5 bases). CDR1 is LNHDA, CDR2 SQIVND, per germline (reference sequence). The CDR3 extends over 15 amino acids. The CDR3 bases are TGTGCCAGTAGGATAGCGTCCGCGAACACCGGGGAGCTGTTTTTT. Its protein is CASRIASANTGELFF.

V is TRBV7-9 and J is TRBJ1-1; D unresolved. CDR3 size: 13 residues. V was trimmed by 4 bases and J by 3 bases, leaving 9 bases between them. Germline V gene lookup returns CDR1 SEHNR and CDR2 FQNEAQ (reference sequence). CDR3 sequence: CASSSHMDTEAFF. DNA for the CDR3: TGTGCCAGCAGCTCCCACATGGACACTGAAGCTTTCTTT.